Listed here are 18 T cell receptor beta chains from one sample, sequenced in a study of T cell repertoires in cytomegalovirus infection. TCRdb ran MiXCR on the reads and lists one entry per CDR3 protein. The sample consists of around 260,000 distinct CDR3 sequences, approximately 9.2% of them appearing once. Sequenced material: PBMCs. Receptors were obtained from a human donor in good health (CMV status not recorded). Some clones in this sample may be carry-over from other donors' samples.

In this sample, this clonotype turned up many times. V is TRBV7-2 and J is TRBJ2-5, with D perhaps being TRBD1 or TRBD2 (5 bases each). Looked up from germline, CDR1 is SGHTA and CDR2 is FQGNSA. CDR3 length equals 14 residues. V was clipped by 5 bases and J by 4 bases, with 14 bases between them. CDR3 amino acids: CASSKPGRVETQYF. Here the CDR3 DNA reads TGTGCCAGCAGCAAGCCGGGACGGGTAGAGACCCAGTACTTC.

Many counts were recorded for this clonotype. This chain connects TRBV7-8 to TRBJ2-5; 8 nucleotides line up with TRBD2. V shed 5 bases and J 7 bases; nucleotides not matched to a gene: 9. The CDR3 is 14 amino acids. CDR1 and CDR2 from the germline V gene are SGHVS and FQNEAQ. CDR3: CASSTGTSGGTQYF. The CDR3 DNA sequence: TGTGCCAGCAGCACTGGGACTAGTGGGGGGACCCAGTACTTC.

This chain joins TRBV20-1 and TRBJ2-7, with D possibly TRBD1 on 5 matching bases. Germline loops: CDR1 DFQATT, CDR2 SNEGSKA (reference sequence). Trimming cost V 6 bases and J 4 bases, with 13 bases left between them. The length of the CDR3 is 12 residues. DNA of the CDR3: TGCAGTGCCAAAGGGGCATGGTACGAGCAGTACTTC. This translates into CSAKGAWYEQYF.

In its sample, this clonotype was seen many times. V is TRBV14 and J is TRBJ2-1, with TRBD2 identical over 13 bases. In germline, CDR1 is SGHDN, CDR2 FVKESK. The CDR3 loop spans 16 amino acids. The V and J ends lost 4 bases and 7 bases, in that order; junction bases with no gene match: 7. CDR3 coding DNA: TGTGCCAGCAGCCGGTTGACGGGACTAGCGGGAAATGAGCAGTTCTTC. Its translation is CASSRLTGLAGNEQFF.

This clonotype was counted at least ten times. The V gene is TRBV28, the J gene TRBJ1-6; unclear D gene. The length of the CDR3 is 12 residues. Looked up from germline, CDR1 is MDHEN and CDR2 is SYDVKM. V was pared by 7 bases and J by 14 bases, with 15 bases between. CDR3 protein: CASKASPRALHF. As DNA, the CDR3 is TGTGCCAGCAAGGCCTCACCTCGGGCCCTCCACTTT.

This clonotype turned up a few times. The rearrangement uses TRBV6-5 and TRBJ2-7, with 7 bases lining up with TRBD1. The V gene's germline CDR1 is MNHEY and CDR2 SVGAGI. The CDR3 is 12 residues long. J gave up 5 bases and V 6 bases, and 4 bases lay outside the gene matches. The CDR3: CASSRDRNEQYF. The CDR3, as DNA: TGTGCCAGCAGCCGGGACAGAAACGAGCAGTACTTC.

This sequence joins TRBV7-8 and TRBJ2-1; 10 bases are shared with TRBD2. Germline lookup yields CDR1 SGHVS and CDR2 FQNEAQ. The CDR3 has 16 amino acids. With V trimmed by 3 bases and J by 3 bases, 5 bases remained unmatched. The CDR3 reads CASSFKREGGYNEQFF. The CDR3 coding sequence is TGTGCCAGCAGCTTCAAGCGGGAGGGAGGCTACAATGAGCAGTTCTTC.

This clonotype was detected ten times or more. The V and J genes are TRBV7-8 and TRBJ1-5, with D perhaps matching TRBD1 (6 bases). Trimming removed 6 bases from V and 0 bases from J, with 12 bases in between. This CDR3 has 15 residues. The germline V gene encodes CDR1 SGHVS and CDR2 FQNEAQ. The CDR3 DNA reads TGTGCCAGCAGGGAAACAGGGAATAGCAATCAGCCCCAGCATTTT. Protein sequence: CASRETGNSNQPQHF.

This chain links TRBV4-3 with TRBJ1-2, with D tentatively TRBD1 (5 bases). Germline V gene data show CDR1 as LGHNA and CDR2 as YSLEER. The CDR3 is 13 residues long. V was clipped by 4 bases and J by 6 bases, with 12 bases between them. The CDR3 coding sequence is TGCGCCAGCAGCCCTCAGGCGGGGGATGGCTACACCTTC. Protein sequence: CASSPQAGDGYTF.

The chain carries TRBV29-1 and TRBJ1-2; D is unclear. Germline V gives CDR1 SQVTM, CDR2 ANQGSEA. This CDR3 is built from 11 residues. Trimming shortened V by 7 bases and J by 8 bases, and 14 bases separated the two germline ends. The CDR3 loop reads CSGGGSGGYTF. The DNA for the CDR3 is TGCAGCGGTGGAGGGTCCGGCGGCTACACCTTC.

This clonotype has a handful of counts. The V call is TRBV10-3, the J call TRBJ1-1; 7 nucleotides match TRBD1. J was trimmed by 4 bases and V by 8 bases; bases with no gene match: 7. CDR1 and CDR2 from the germline V gene are ENHRY and SYGVKD. The CDR3 totals 13 residues. The CDR3 DNA reads TGTGCCATCTTAGAACAGGGGACCACTGAAGCTTTCTTT. Amino acids: CAILEQGTTEAFF.

The chain has TRBV4-3 and TRBJ2-1, with D unclear. Germline V gene data show CDR1 as LGHNA and CDR2 as YSLEER. The length of the CDR3 is 13 residues. V gave up 0 bases and J gave up 10 bases, with 10 bases separating them. CDR3 sequence reads: CASSQEADEEQFF. CDR3 in DNA: TGCGCCAGCAGCCAAGAGGCGGATGAAGAGCAGTTCTTC.

Remarks on this clonotype: One junction end does not reproduce the germline sequence, and a read error may be involved. The rearrangement uses TRBV2 and TRBJ1-2; D remains ambiguous. Per germline, CDR1 SNHLY and CDR2 FYNNEI. The CDR3 extends over 11 amino acids. The CDR3 protein is CASSAARSCAF. The CDR3 DNA sequence: TGTGCCAGCAGTGCGGCCAGGTCGTGCGCCTTC.

Only a few counts were recorded for this clonotype. The chain links TRBV18 to TRBJ2-7, with D perhaps matching TRBD1 or TRBD2 (5 bases each). This CDR3 contains 14 residues. Trimming stripped 0 bases from V and 7 bases from J, with 13 bases between. The V gene's germline CDR1 is KGHSH and CDR2 LQKENI. CDR3 region: CASSPPAGTSEQYF. For the CDR3, the DNA is TGTGCCAGCTCACCACCTGCCGGGACCTCAGAGCAGTACTTC.

The chain couples TRBV19 to TRBJ2-6, with D possibly being TRBD1 (6 bases). The germline CDR1 and CDR2 sequences are LNHDA and SQIVND (reference sequence). Trimming left V 5 bases short and J 0 bases short, with 17 bases between. The CDR3 has 18 residues. CDR3 sequence reads: CASSPQGALLSGANVLTF. DNA of the CDR3: TGTGCCAGTAGTCCACAGGGCGCCCTCCTCTCTGGGGCCAACGTCCTGACTTTC.

This clonotype has a handful of counts. CDR3 sequence: CSARNYRSSYNEQFF. CDR3 DNA: TGCAGTGCTAGAAACTATCGGAGCTCCTACAATGAGCAGTTCTTC. The rearrangement links TRBV20-1 to TRBJ2-1; D remains unclear. The CDR3 covers 15 residues. V lost 2 bases, J lost 0 bases, and 11 bases lay in between. Germline V gene sequence: CDR1 DFQATT, CDR2 SNEGSKA (reference sequence).

This clonotype was observed a handful of times. CDR3 sequence reads: CASSIHRSSSGNTIYF. CDR3 nucleotide sequence: TGTGCCAGTAGTATACATCGTTCGAGCTCTGGAAACACCATATATTTT. The genes are TRBV19 and TRBJ1-3; D gene ambiguous. Germline CDR1 LNHDA, CDR2 SQIVND (reference sequence). V was shortened by 2 bases and J by 0 bases, with 11 bases between the two germline ends. The CDR3 runs 16 residues.

This clonotype was picked up a small number of times. The chain links TRBV5-1 to TRBJ2-7; maybe TRBD1 (5 bases). The CDR3 is 16 residues long. V was pared by 7 bases and J by 0 bases, with 20 bases between. Germline CDR1 SGHRS, CDR2 YFSETQ. CDR3 sequence reads: CASRRIGQGGSYEQYF. CDR3 in DNA: TGCGCCAGCCGAAGGATTGGGCAGGGCGGCTCCTACGAGCAGTACTTC.